These 26 T cell receptor beta chains came from one sample sequenced in a study of tumor-infiltrating lymphocytes in primary liver carcinoma. The source material, roughly 20-31 mg of unsorted bulk tissue, was used to co-extract RNA and DNA. Total RNA amounting to around 450 ng was the source from which TCR beta cDNA was made with a constant-region primer. Construction of TCR beta libraries relied on three successive nested multiplex PCR rounds employing slightly modified ARM-PCR. TRBV1-TRBV30 forward and Cbeta reverse primers drove the first two roughly 10-cycle rounds. Using its own MiXCR run on the multiplex PCR reads, TCRdb lists one record per CDR3 protein. The sample holds 95,000 to 150,000 distinct CDR3 sequences; 50% to 70% are singletons and the top ten take approximately 9.9%. The sequencing sample was made of liver tumor tissue from sampling region 1. Subset noted: tumor region T1, superior pole. These receptors all stem from a woman aged 60 to 75 with primary liver carcinoma and hepatitis B virus infection.

To note about this clonotype: The junction departs from the called germline gene at one end, perhaps through a read error. The rearrangement joins TRBV11-3 to TRBJ2-1; D call uncertain. Germline loops: CDR1 SGHNT, CDR2 YENEEA. CDR3 length: 13 residues. CDR3 loop: CAISFGINNEQFF. For the CDR3, the DNA is TGTGCCATCAGCTTTGGGATAAACAATGAACAGTTCTTC.

As to this clonotype: A much larger clone is a single base away; this may be a read error. The rearrangement joins TRBV28 to TRBJ2-5; D might be TRBD2 (6 bases). The CDR3 has 13 residues. Per germline, CDR1 MDHEN and CDR2 SYDVKM. V was cut by 10 bases and J by 1 base, with 13 bases left in between. The chain's CDR3 is CATLGTSQETQYF. The CDR3 DNA reads TGTGCCACCCTAGGGACTTCCCAAGAGACCCAGTACTTC. The whole variable domain, filled in from reference TRBV28 and TRBJ2-5, reads DVKVTQSSRYLVKRTGEKVFLECVQDMDHENMFWYRQDPGLGLRLIYFSYDVKMKEKGDIPEGYSVSREKKERFSLILESASTNQTSMYLCATLGTSQETQYFGPGTRLLVL.

For this clonotype: Since a much larger clone is just one base distant, this may be a read error. The chain joins TRBV28 to TRBJ2-2, with D tentatively TRBD1 (7 bases). The CDR3 runs 16 residues. CDR1 is MDHEN and CDR2 is SYDVKM in the germline V gene. Between the trimmed V and J ends, which lost 10 bases and 5 bases, there was a span of 23 bases. CDR3 amino acids: CANSLGAGGWTGELFF. The CDR3 DNA is TGTGCCAACAGCCTTGGGGCAGGGGGGTGGACCGGGGAGCTGTTTTTT.

Note on this clonotype: The conserved phenylalanine or tryptophan is not found at the CDR3 terminus, so this likely reflects a read error. The chain uses TRBV11-2 and TRBJ2-7, with D unresolved. CDR1 and CDR2 (germline): SGHAT, FQNNGV. V shed 2 bases and J shed 6 bases, with 8 bases lying between them. The CDR3 spans 12 residues. The CDR3 nucleotides are TGTGCCAGCAGCTTAAACAGCCGCGAGCAGTACTAT. Amino acid sequence: CASSLNSREQYY.

As concerns this clonotype: A read error may account for a junction end that differs from germline. The J gene is TRBJ1-4, the V gene TRBV29-1; possibly TRBD1 for D (6 bases). Germline CDR1 reads SQVTM; CDR2 reads ANQGSEA. The CDR3 has 15 residues. CDR3 in amino acids: CGVGAPGTTNEKLFF. In DNA form, the CDR3 reads TGCGGCGTTGGGGCCCCAGGGACAACTAATGAAAAACTCTTTTTT.

To note about this clonotype: A much bigger clone sits one base away, suggesting this may be a read error. V and J are TRBV12-3 or TRBV12-4 and TRBJ1-3; no definite D call. The CDR3 has 12 residues. Between the trimmed V and J ends, which lost 4 bases and 6 bases, there was a span of 7 bases. CDR3 in amino acids: CASSSELNTIYF. Written as DNA, the CDR3 is TGTGCCAGCAGTTCTGAGCTAAACACCATATATTTT.

Comments on this clonotype: A much bigger clone sits one base away, suggesting this may be a read error. The chain is built from TRBV12-3 or TRBV12-4 and TRBJ2-7; 8 bases are shared with TRBD2. This CDR3 comprises 13 residues. V lost 7 bases, J lost 5 bases, and 7 bases stayed unmatched. The DNA for the CDR3 is TGTGCCAGCACCCCTGGGACTAGGAACGAGCAGTACTTC. This gives the protein CASTPGTRNEQYF.

On this clonotype itself: The germline gene is not matched at one end of the junction; a read error may be the cause. The chain has TRBV5-1 and TRBJ2-7; D perhaps matches TRBD1 (5 bases). This CDR3 is built from 14 residues. Per the germline V gene, CDR1 is SGHRS and CDR2 is YFSETQ. The CDR3 region is CASSFDSQAYEQYF. The CDR3 coding sequence is TGCGCCAGTAGCTTCGACAGCCAAGCCTACGAGCAGTACTTC.

This clonotype was counted only a few times. The chain is built from TRBV6-6 and TRBJ1-5; 7 positions match TRBD1. Germline CDR1 reads MNHNY; CDR2 reads SVGAGI (reference sequence). Trimming cost V 2 bases and J 6 bases; bases outside gene matches: 4. CDR3 length equals 14 residues. CDR3 in DNA: TGTGCCAGCAGTTACAAGGGGGCGGGTCAGCCCCAGCATTTT. It yields the protein CASSYKGAGQPQHF.

The V call is TRBV29-1, the J call TRBJ2-7; D gene ambiguous. This CDR3 is 12 amino acids long. CDR1 is SQVTM and CDR2 is ANQGSEA in the germline V gene. CDR3 in amino acids: CSAEGSFGEQYF. The CDR3 nucleotides are TGCAGTGCTGAAGGGTCCTTTGGCGAGCAGTACTTC.

This chain connects TRBV7-9 to TRBJ2-5; D is unclear. The CDR3 contains 13 residues. Germline V CDR1 and CDR2: SEHNR, FQNEAQ (reference sequence). Trimming left V 1 base short and J 4 bases short, with 7 bases between. CDR3 in DNA: TGTGCCAGCAGCTTAGTCTCGGGAGAGACCCAGTACTTC. It specifies CASSLVSGETQYF.

The J gene is TRBJ2-7, the V gene TRBV28, with D maybe TRBD1 (5 bases). Germline V lookup: CDR1 MDHEN, CDR2 SYDVKM. V was pared by 6 bases and J by 3 bases, with 18 bases between. The CDR3 contains 15 residues. The CDR3 region has the DNA TGTGCCAGCAGACCATTCACAGGTGGGTTCTACGAGCAGTACTTC. This encodes CASRPFTGGFYEQYF.

On this clonotype: The CDR3 end shows no conserved phenylalanine or tryptophan, and so a read error is likely. The J gene is TRBJ2-1, the V gene TRBV11-2; TRBD2 matches at 11 bases. CDR3 length equals 14 residues. The junction had 9 bases not matched to a gene; V was cut back by 10 bases and J by 7 bases. Germline CDR1 is SGHAT and CDR2 is FQNNGV. CDR3 protein: CANRLAGGRNEQFL. The CDR3 DNA sequence: TGTGCCAACAGGCTAGCGGGAGGTAGGAATGAGCAGTTCTTA.

The rearrangement uses TRBV7-9 and TRBJ1-5; 8 bases map to TRBD1. Germline V lookup: CDR1 SEHNR, CDR2 FQNEAQ (reference sequence). J lost 8 bases, V lost 4 bases, and 7 bases had no gene match. The CDR3 extends over 14 amino acids. CDR3 residues: CASSSGTGWEPQHF. CDR3 nucleotides: TGTGCCAGCAGCTCCGGGACAGGCTGGGAGCCCCAGCATTTT.

This clonotype has more than one count but fewer than ten. A much larger clone lies one base from this, so it may be a read error. The chain combines TRBV6-5 with TRBJ1-6; D gene unclear. V dropped 7 bases and J dropped 9 bases, with 16 bases sitting between them. Germline V gene sequence: CDR1 MNHEY, CDR2 SVGAGI. This CDR3 spans 14 amino acids. The CDR3: CASKLPGSGSPLHF. CDR3 DNA sequence: TGTGCCAGCAAACTACCGGGGAGTGGTTCACCCCTCCACTTT.

In regard to this clonotype: One end of the junction fails to match germline, which may point to a read error. The rearrangement uses TRBV28 and TRBJ2-7; D is perhaps TRBD1 or TRBD2 (6 bases each). The CDR3 is 15 residues long. Germline V gene data show CDR1 as MDHEN and CDR2 as SYDVKM. In DNA, the CDR3 is TGTGACAGCAGGTCCTGGGGGGCGGGAAACTACGAGCAGTACTTC. Encoded protein: CDSRSWGAGNYEQYF.

This clonotype was picked up many times. The chain couples TRBV18 to TRBJ2-3; D is unclear. Per germline, CDR1 KGHSH and CDR2 LQKENI. V lost 6 bases and J 1 base, leaving 8 bases between the germline ends. The CDR3 consists of 13 residues. CDR3 in DNA: TGTGCCAGCTCCGTTGGGGGCACAGATACGCAGTATTTT. Translation gives CASSVGGTDTQYF. Variable domain in full (rest from reference TRBV18 and TRBJ2-3): NAGVMQNPRHLVRRRGQEARLRCSPMKGHSHVYWYRQLPEEGLKFMVYLQKENIIDESGMPKERFSAEFPKEGPSILRIQQVVRGDSAAYFCASSVGGTDTQYFGPGTRLTVL.

The rearrangement joins TRBV4-1 to TRBJ2-3, with 10 bases fitting TRBD2. Per germline, CDR1 MGHRA and CDR2 YSYEKL. This CDR3 comprises 15 residues. V shed 4 bases, J shed 8 bases, and the junction held 9 bases outside the gene matches. The CDR3 DNA reads TGCGCCAGCAGCCTCGGATTAGCGGGAGGAAGTACGCAGTATTTT. This gives the protein CASSLGLAGGSTQYF.

The rearrangement links TRBV28 to TRBJ2-5; TRBD1 or TRBD2 may be the D gene (5 bases each). CDR3 length: 16 amino acids. Trimming stripped 3 bases from V and 10 bases from J, with 24 bases between. Germline V CDR1 and CDR2: MDHEN, SYDVKM. CDR3 nucleotides: TGTGCCAGCAGTTTGAGGGGCGGAGATCCTCAAGAGGACCAGTACTTC. Its translation: CASSLRGGDPQEDQYF. Full variable domain (remainder filled in from reference TRBV28 and TRBJ2-5): DVKVTQSSRYLVKRTGEKVFLECVQDMDHENMFWYRQDPGLGLRLIYFSYDVKMKEKGDIPEGYSVSREKKERFSLILESASTNQTSMYLCASSLRGGDPQEDQYFGPGTRLLVL.

Comment on this clonotype: It may be a read error: a sequence one base away is much more abundant. The J gene is TRBJ2-2, the V gene TRBV5-6; 7 bases line up with TRBD1. CDR1 and CDR2 (germline): SGHDT, YYEEEE. The CDR3 has 15 residues. Unmatched junction bases numbered 9, after V lost 3 bases and J lost 7 bases. In DNA form, the CDR3 reads TGTGCCAGCAGCTGGGCCAGGACAGGTGACGGGGAGCTGTTTTTT. It codes for CASSWARTGDGELFF. Based on the CDR3 plus reference TRBV5-6 and TRBJ2-2, the full variable domain is DAGVTQSPTHLIKTRGQQVTLRCSPKSGHDTVSWYQQALGQGPQFIFQYYEEEERQRGNFPDRFSGHQFPNYSSELNVNALLLGDSALYLCASSWARTGDGELFFGEGSRLTVL.

This clonotype occurred many times. The rearrangement links TRBV12-3 or TRBV12-4 to TRBJ2-1; tentatively, D is TRBD2 (6 bases). CDR3 size: 13 residues. With 5 bases removed from V and 7 bases from J, the gap between germline ends came to 12 bases. The DNA of the CDR3 is TGTGCCAGCAGTCACGGGGGAAGGAATGAGCAGTTCTTC. Translated: CASSHGGRNEQFF.

This clonotype was counted a few times. The rearrangement links TRBV20-1 to TRBJ1-1; 10 bases are a match to TRBD1. Germline trimming cut 1 base from V and 4 bases from J; bases unmatched to any gene: 12. This CDR3 spans 17 amino acids. Germline assignment: CDR1 DFQATT and CDR2 SNEGSKA (reference sequence). CDR3 coding DNA: TGCAGTGCTAGAGGGGGACAGGGGCTTGGCCTTGGCACTGAAGCTTTCTTT. It translates to CSARGGQGLGLGTEAFF.

As to this clonotype: A much larger clone differs from this one at a single base, so this may be a read error. This CDR3 fails to terminate in the conserved phenylalanine or tryptophan, so it likely reflects a read error. The chain uses TRBV6-6 and TRBJ1-2; D unclear. This CDR3 spans 14 amino acids. Between the trimmed V and J ends, which lost 0 bases and 0 bases, there was a span of 5 bases. Germline-derived CDR1 and CDR2 are MNHNY and SVGAGI (reference sequence). The CDR3 sequence is CASSYSQANYGYTL. The CDR3 DNA reads as TGTGCCAGCAGTTACTCCCAAGCTAACTATGGCTACACCCTC.

Many counts were recorded for this clonotype. The V gene is TRBV5-6, the J gene TRBJ2-7; perhaps TRBD1 as D (6 bases). Per the germline V gene, CDR1 is SGHDT and CDR2 is YYEEEE. The CDR3 totals 13 residues. V was pared by 1 base and J by 5 bases, with 10 bases between. CDR3 in DNA: TGTGCCAGCAGCTTGCCCACAGGGAACGAGCAGTACTTC. The encoded protein is CASSLPTGNEQYF. Looking up the rest from reference TRBV5-6 and TRBJ2-7 gives the full variable domain: DAGVTQSPTHLIKTRGQQVTLRCSPKSGHDTVSWYQQALGQGPQFIFQYYEEEERQRGNFPDRFSGHQFPNYSSELNVNALLLGDSALYLCASSLPTGNEQYFGPGTRLTVT.

As concerns this clonotype: Compared with germline, one end of the junction differs, possibly owing to a read error. The chain employs TRBV5-4 and TRBJ2-7; D is uncertain. The CDR3 totals 12 residues. The V gene's germline CDR1 is SGHNT and CDR2 YYREEE (reference sequence). The CDR3 region has the DNA TGTGTCAGCAGCTTCGGACCCTACGAGCAGTACTTC. Its protein is CVSSFGPYEQYF.

With regard to this clonotype: One junction end disagrees with the germline gene, perhaps due to a read error. This chain joins TRBV10-2 and TRBJ2-1, with 11 bases identical to TRBD2. From germline, CDR1 is WSHSY and CDR2 SAAADI. This CDR3 has 15 amino acids. CDR3 DNA: TGCGCCAGTAGACTTACTAGCGGGAGCGGCAATGAGCAGCTCTTC. Translating it yields CASRLTSGSGNEQLF.